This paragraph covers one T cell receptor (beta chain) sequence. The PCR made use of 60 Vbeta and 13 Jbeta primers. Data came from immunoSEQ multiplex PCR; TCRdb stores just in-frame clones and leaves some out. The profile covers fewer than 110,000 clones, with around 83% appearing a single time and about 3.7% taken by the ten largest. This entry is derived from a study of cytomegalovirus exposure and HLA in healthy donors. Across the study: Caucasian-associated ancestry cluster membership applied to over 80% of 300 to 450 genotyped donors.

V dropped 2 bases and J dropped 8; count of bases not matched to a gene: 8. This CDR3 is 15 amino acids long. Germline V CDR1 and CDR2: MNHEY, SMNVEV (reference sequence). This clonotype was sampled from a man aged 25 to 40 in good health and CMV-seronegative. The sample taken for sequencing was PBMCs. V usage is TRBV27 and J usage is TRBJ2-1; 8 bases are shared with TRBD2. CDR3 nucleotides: TGTGCCAGCAGTTTAGGATACTCCGGGGGGGATGAGCAGTTCTTC. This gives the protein CASSLGYSGGDEQFF.